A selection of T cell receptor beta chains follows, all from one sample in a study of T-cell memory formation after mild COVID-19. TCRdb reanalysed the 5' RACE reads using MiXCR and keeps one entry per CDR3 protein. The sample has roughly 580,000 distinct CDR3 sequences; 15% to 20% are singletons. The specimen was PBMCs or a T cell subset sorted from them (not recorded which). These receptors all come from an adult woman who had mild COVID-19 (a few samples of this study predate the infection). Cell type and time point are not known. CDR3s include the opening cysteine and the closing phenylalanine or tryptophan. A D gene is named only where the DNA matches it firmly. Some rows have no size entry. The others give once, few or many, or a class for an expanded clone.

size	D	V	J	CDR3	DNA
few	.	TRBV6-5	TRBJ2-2	CASSAGANTGELFF	TGTGCCAGCAGTGCCGGGGCGAACACCGGGGAGCTGTTTTTT
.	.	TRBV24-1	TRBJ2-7	CATSTESYEQYF	TGTGCCACCTCGACAGAATCCTACGAGCAGTACTTC
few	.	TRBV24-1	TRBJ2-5	CATSDRSPGPGAPETQYF	TGTGCCACCAGTGATCGTAGTCCGGGACCCGGGGCGCCAGAGACCCAGTACTTC
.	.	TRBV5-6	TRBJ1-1	CASSLGEINTEAFF	TGTGCCAGCAGCTTGGGGGAGATAAACACTGAAGCTTTCTTT
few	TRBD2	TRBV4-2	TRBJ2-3	CASSPNPMAAGEAADTQYF	TGTGCCAGCAGCCCCAACCCGATGGCGGCGGGAGAGGCGGCAGATACGCAGTATTTT
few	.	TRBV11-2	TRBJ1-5	CASSRDGQGLNQPQHF	TGTGCCAGCAGCCGCGACGGGCAGGGCCTCAATCAGCCCCAGCATTTT
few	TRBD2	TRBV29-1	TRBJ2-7	CSVEVAGGTYEQYF	TGCAGCGTTGAGGTAGCGGGAGGAACCTACGAGCAGTACTTC
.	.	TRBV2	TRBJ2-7	CASADVSSYEQYF	TGTGCCAGCGCGGACGTGAGCTCCTACGAGCAGTACTTC
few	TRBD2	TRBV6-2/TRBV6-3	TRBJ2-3	CASKISSGSSTDTQYF	TGTGCCAGCAAGATTTCTAGCGGGAGCAGCACAGATACGCAGTATTTT
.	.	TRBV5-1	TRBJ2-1	CASSRAGTTAGFEQFF	TGCGCCAGCAGCAGAGCCGGGACGACCGCCGGTTTTGAGCAGTTCTTC
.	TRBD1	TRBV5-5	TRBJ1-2	CASSATGDGGYTF	TGTGCCAGCAGCGCGACAGGGGATGGTGGCTACACCTTC
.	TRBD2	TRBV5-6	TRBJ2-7	CASSRKASGYYEQYF	TGTGCCAGCAGCCGTAAGGCTAGCGGTTACTACGAGCAGTACTTC
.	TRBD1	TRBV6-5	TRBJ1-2	CASSYGQGSIYGYTF	TGTGCCAGCAGTTACGGACAGGGGTCCATCTATGGCTACACCTTC
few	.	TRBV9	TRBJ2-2	CASSVDNRFTGELFF	TGTGCCAGCAGCGTAGACAACCGCTTCACCGGGGAGCTGTTTTTT
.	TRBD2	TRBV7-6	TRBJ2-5	CASSTPRLAEETQYF	TGTGCCAGCAGCACACCGCGACTAGCGGAAGAGACCCAGTACTTC
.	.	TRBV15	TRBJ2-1	CATSRRPPQGLTSYNEQFF	TGTGCCACCAGCAGGCGCCCGCCCCAGGGACTGACATCCTACAATGAGCAGTTCTTC
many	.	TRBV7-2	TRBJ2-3	CASSPGGAGTDTQYF	TGTGCCAGCAGCCCGGGCGGGGCAGGAACAGATACGCAGTATTTT
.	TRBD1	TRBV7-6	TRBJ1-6	CASSQTGGWNSPIHF	TGTGCCAGCAGCCAGACAGGGGGCTGGAATTCACCCATCCACTTT
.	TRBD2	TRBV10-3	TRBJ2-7	CAIRSGTSGGVYGYEQYF	TGTGCCATCAGGTCAGGGACTAGCGGAGGGGTGTATGGCTACGAGCAGTACTTC
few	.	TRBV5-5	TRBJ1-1	CASSLRLTEAFF	TGTGCCAGCAGCTTGAGGCTTACTGAAGCTTTCTTT
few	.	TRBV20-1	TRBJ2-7	CSASLRRQASYEQYF	TGCAGTGCCAGCCTGCGTAGACAGGCGAGCTACGAGCAGTACTTC
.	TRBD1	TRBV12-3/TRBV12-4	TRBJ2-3	CASSLGRQGGGTDTQYF	TGTGCCAGCAGTTTGGGGAGACAGGGTGGAGGCACAGATACGCAGTATTTT
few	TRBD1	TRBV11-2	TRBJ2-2	CASSLSTGLNTGELFF	TGTGCCAGCAGCTTGTCGACAGGGCTAAACACCGGGGAGCTGTTTTTT
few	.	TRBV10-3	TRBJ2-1	CAIRGGPEANEQFF	TGTGCCATCAGGGGGGGACCGGAGGCCAATGAGCAGTTCTTC
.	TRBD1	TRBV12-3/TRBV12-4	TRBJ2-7	CASRRTATPLWGQGAVNEQYF	TGTGCCAGCAGACGAACAGCAACCCCATTGTGGGGACAGGGGGCGGTAAACGAGCAGTACTTC
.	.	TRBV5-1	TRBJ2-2	CASRLASGDTGELFF	TGCGCCAGCAGACTGGCCTCGGGGGACACCGGGGAGCTGTTTTTT
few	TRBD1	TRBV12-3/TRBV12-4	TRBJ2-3	CATLQGQGVSSTDTQYF	TGTGCCACCCTTCAGGGACAGGGTGTTTCTAGCACAGATACGCAGTATTTT
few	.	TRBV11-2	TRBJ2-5	CASTLAGTLQETQYF	TGTGCCAGCACTTTAGCCGGGACCTTACAAGAGACCCAGTACTTC